This entry features one T cell receptor beta chain sequence. The data derive from a study of post-analysis software for immune sequencing data. Unique-molecular-identifier-tagged TCR beta cDNA libraries were used. MiXCR, run by TCRdb on the PCR reads, gives a single entry per CDR3 protein. The data contain approximately 400,000 distinct CDR3 sequences, roughly 36% of them singletons. Source material: blood. The sequence was obtained from a girl under 18 with multiple sclerosis.

The CDR3 DNA is TGTGGGCCCCGCGGACTCCCCCCTAAAAACATTCAGTACGTC. Its protein is CGPRGLPPKNIQYV. The gene calls are TRBV7-7 and TRBJ2-7, with D possibly being TRBD2 (5 bases). Germline values: CDR1 SSHAT, CDR2 FNYEAQ (reference sequence). CDR3 length equals 14 residues.